Included here is one TCR beta chain sequence, with context. This entry belongs to a study of immune evolution from preneoplasia to lung adenocarcinoma. Study at large: HLA loss of heterozygosity: 6% to 7.5% AIS, about 15% MIA, over 25% ADC, none AAH.

The V segment lost 3 bases and the J segment 4 bases; nucleotides outside the gene matches: 7. Germline loops: CDR1 SGDLS, CDR2 YYNGEE. The CDR3 has 15 amino acids. TCRdb's copy holds only in-frame clones and misses some; the assay was immunoSEQ multiplex PCR. The repertoire includes some 7,700 clones, around 75% of them detected once, and approximately 8.3% sits in the top ten. This TCR came from a donor at least 70 years old with lung adenocarcinoma. The chain carries TRBV9 and TRBJ2-1; 7 bases are shared with TRBD2. Sequenced sample: FFPE minimally invasive lung adenocarcinoma tissue. This CDR3 is CASSGASGPYNEQFF. The DNA for the CDR3 is TGTGCCAGCAGCGGGGCTAGCGGACCGTACAATGAGCAGTTCTTC.